These 20 T cell receptor beta chains came from one sample sequenced in a study of blood T cell repertoires in COVID-19. Sequenced by immunoSEQ multiplex PCR; TCRdb stores in-frame clones only, minus some. Seen here are 310,000 or so clones, around nine tenths observed once, and the top ten hold over 6%. Sample: PBMCs or T cells enriched from blood (not recorded which). The origin of the receptors is a woman between 40 and 55 years old who had recovered from COVID-19.

The CDR3, as DNA: TGTGCCAGCAGCTTAGTGGGTAGCGGAACAACAAATTGGAACATTCAGTACTTC. Translating gives CASSLVGSGTTNWNIQYF. The rearrangement uses TRBV7-2 and TRBJ2-4; D is perhaps TRBD2 (6 bases). The CDR3 consists of 18 residues. CDR1 and CDR2 (germline): SGHTA, FQGNSA. The V gene lost 1 base and the J gene lost 7 bases, with 23 bases spanning the gap.

This rearrangement joins TRBV5-4 to TRBJ2-1, with D maybe TRBD1 (6 bases). V was clipped by 0 bases and J by 1 base, with 14 bases between them. From germline, CDR1 is SGHNT and CDR2 YYREEE (reference sequence). The CDR3 loop spans 17 amino acids. The CDR3 bases are TGTGCCAGCAGCTTGGAGGGGGTTTCGGCGTCCTACAATGAGCAGTTCTTC. Protein sequence: CASSLEGVSASYNEQFF.

The genes are TRBV20-1 and TRBJ2-3; 12 positions match TRBD2. With 3 bases clipped from V and 3 bases from J, the junction kept 7 bases outside the gene matches. CDR1 is DFQATT and CDR2 is SNEGSKA in the germline V gene (reference sequence). The CDR3 spans 16 residues. CDR3: CSASSLAGGGTDTQYF. CDR3 DNA: TGCAGTGCTAGTTCTCTAGCGGGAGGGGGAACAGATACGCAGTATTTT.

The chain joins TRBV28 to TRBJ2-7; TRBD1 agrees at 7 bases. CDR3 length equals 13 residues. V gave up 8 bases and J gave up 0 bases; unmatched junction bases: 4. Germline values: CDR1 MDHEN, CDR2 SYDVKM. The CDR3 reads CASRGQDSYEQYF. The DNA for the CDR3 is TGTGCCAGCCGCGGACAGGACTCCTACGAGCAGTACTTC.

This chain uses TRBV5-1 with TRBJ1-4; TRBD1 matches at 8 bases. The CDR3 spans 16 residues. The germline CDR1 and CDR2 sequences are SGHRS and YFSETQ. V lost 2 bases, J lost 5 bases, and 8 bases stayed unmatched. The CDR3 region has the DNA TGCGCCAGCAGCTTAAGCCCACAGGGGGGGAATGAAAAACTGTTTTTT. This gives the protein CASSLSPQGGNEKLFF.

The gene calls are TRBV4-3 and TRBJ2-7, with a tentative D call TRBD1 (6 bases). The germline V and J ends were trimmed by 1 base and 5 bases, with 12 bases remaining between them. Germline V gives CDR1 LGHNA, CDR2 YSLEER. The CDR3 consists of 14 residues. The CDR3 loop reads CASSQGNRENEQYF. The CDR3 DNA sequence: TGCGCCAGCAGCCAAGGCAACAGGGAAAACGAGCAGTACTTC.

The chain joins TRBV24-1 to TRBJ2-5; 7 positions match TRBD1. Germline trimming cut 4 bases from V and 1 base from J; bases unmatched to any gene: 11. The germline V gene has CDR1 KGHDR and CDR2 SFDVKD. CDR3 length equals 17 residues. The CDR3 loop is CATSDPTRQGSQETQYF. CDR3 DNA sequence: TGTGCCACCAGTGACCCAACCCGACAGGGAAGCCAAGAGACCCAGTACTTC.

In this sample, this clone turned up a few times. The chain links TRBV4-3 to TRBJ1-6; TRBD1 is a possible D gene (5 bases). CDR3 size: 15 residues. Trimming pared 1 base from V and 3 bases from J, leaving 7 bases between. Germline V CDR1 and CDR2: LGHNA, YSLEER. CDR3 in DNA: TGCGCCAGCAGCCAAGTCCAGGGCTATAATTCACCCCTCCACTTT. It translates to CASSQVQGYNSPLHF.

J is TRBJ2-1 and V is TRBV18, with 8 bases aligning to TRBD2. Germline trimming cut 0 bases from V and 5 bases from J; bases unmatched to any gene: 12. The V gene's germline CDR1 is KGHSH and CDR2 LQKENI. The CDR3 runs 18 residues. The CDR3 region has the DNA TGTGCCAGCTCACCACCCTGGGATCCCGGGACTAGTAACAATGAGCAGTTCTTC. Translation gives CASSPPWDPGTSNNEQFF. Variable domain in full (rest from reference TRBV18 and TRBJ2-1): NAGVMQNPRHLVRRRGQEARLRCSPMKGHSHVYWYRQLPEEGLKFMVYLQKENIIDESGMPKERFSAEFPKEGPSILRIQQVVRGDSAAYFCASSPPWDPGTSNNEQFFGPGTRLTVL.

The rearrangement uses TRBV7-2 and TRBJ1-4; no firm D call. Trimming left V 5 bases short and J 3 bases short, with 16 bases between. The CDR3 covers 16 residues. Germline values: CDR1 SGHTA, CDR2 FQGNSA. The CDR3 sequence is CASSANAAAPNEKLFF. The CDR3 DNA sequence: TGTGCCAGCAGCGCCAATGCGGCCGCTCCTAATGAAAAACTGTTTTTT.

This clone was observed a single time. The chain joins TRBV7-3 to TRBJ2-3; 10 bases are a match to TRBD2. Trimming took 2 bases from V and 3 from J; bases not matched to a gene: 2. This CDR3 spans 15 amino acids. Germline V gene data show CDR1 as SGHTA and CDR2 as FQGTGA. The CDR3 here is CASSLGTSETDTQYF. The DNA of the CDR3 is TGTGCCAGCAGCTTAGGGACTAGCGAAACAGATACGCAGTATTTT.

The chain carries TRBV21-1 and TRBJ1-1; the tabulated D call, TRBD1, remains unverified against the DNA. TRBV21-1 is marked as a pseudogene. This CDR3 region has 16 residues. The CDR3 DNA reads TGTGCCAGCAGCAAAGAAAACAGGGGGCCGAACACTGAAGCTTTCTTT. This gives the protein CASSKENRGPNTEAFF.

V usage is TRBV30 and J usage is TRBJ1-2; weak D call: TRBD1 (5 bases). This CDR3 region has 12 residues. V was shortened by 5 bases and J by 2 bases, with 9 bases between the two germline ends. Germline assignment: CDR1 GTSNPN and CDR2 SVGIG (reference sequence). CDR3 sequence: CAWSGGNYGYTF. The DNA of the CDR3 is TGTGCCTGGTCGGGGGGAAACTATGGCTACACCTTC.

V gene TRBV3-1 (or the pseudogene TRBV3-2) combines with J gene TRBJ1-4; 10 nucleotides agree with TRBD1. CDR1 LGHDT and CDR2 YNNKEL come from the germline V gene (reference sequence). The V and J ends lost 4 bases and 6 bases, in that order; junction bases with no gene match: 8. The CDR3 has 16 residues. For the CDR3, the DNA is TGTGCCAGCAGCCCCCGACAGGGGGCATTAGATGAAAAACTGTTTTTT. Encoded protein: CASSPRQGALDEKLFF.

The genes are TRBV5-4 and TRBJ2-5; possibly TRBD2 for D (6 bases). V gave up 4 bases and J gave up 5 bases, with 15 bases separating them. The CDR3 is made up of 14 amino acids. CDR1 is SGHNT and CDR2 is YYREEE in the germline V gene (reference sequence). The CDR3 sequence: CASSPRAGRETQYF. CDR3 nucleotides: TGTGCCAGCAGCCCTCGGGCGGGAAGGGAGACCCAGTACTTC.

This clone was picked up one time. The rearrangement links TRBV5-8 to TRBJ2-1; TRBD2 matches at 10 bases. This CDR3 contains 14 residues. The V gene end was trimmed by 4 bases and the J gene end by 4 bases; junction bases not matched to a gene: 2. CDR1 SGHTS and CDR2 YDEGEE come from the germline V gene. This chain's CDR3 is CASSKREGYNEQFF. CDR3 in DNA: TGTGCCAGCAGCAAGCGGGAGGGGTACAATGAGCAGTTCTTC.

The rearrangement links TRBV19 to TRBJ2-7; tentatively, D is TRBD2 (5 bases). The CDR3 runs to 13 residues. Trimming pared 6 bases from V and 0 bases from J, leaving 9 bases between. Per the germline V gene, CDR1 is LNHDA and CDR2 is SQIVND (reference sequence). CDR3 nucleotides: TGTGCCAGTAGCAAGACTATCTCCTACGAGCAGTACTTC. The encoded protein is CASSKTISYEQYF.

J is TRBJ1-2 and V is TRBV15; 8 bases map to TRBD1. The CDR3 totals 15 residues. V shed 3 bases and J 5 bases; nucleotides not matched to a gene: 8. Per the germline V gene, CDR1 is LNHNV and CDR2 is YYDKDF (reference sequence). The CDR3 spells CATSSVTGTGYGYTF. For the CDR3, the DNA is TGTGCCACCAGCAGTGTCACCGGGACAGGATATGGCTACACCTTC.

The chain couples TRBV18 to TRBJ2-5; no reliable D call. There are 13 residues in the CDR3. V gave up 5 bases and J gave up 4 bases, with 11 bases separating them. Germline-derived CDR1 and CDR2 are KGHSH and LQKENI. Here the CDR3 DNA reads TGTGCCAGCTCAGATATTGGAGTAGAGACCCAGTACTTC. This sequence encodes CASSDIGVETQYF.

This clone has more than one count but fewer than ten. The chain recombines TRBV4-3 with TRBJ2-7, with 9 positions matching TRBD2. There are 20 residues in the CDR3. CDR1 and CDR2 (germline): LGHNA, YSLEER. V dropped 0 bases and J dropped 5; count of bases not matched to a gene: 20. CDR3 loop: CASSQEFNPSGKGDRNEQYF. CDR3 bases: TGCGCCAGCAGCCAAGAGTTTAACCCTAGCGGGAAAGGGGATCGCAACGAGCAGTACTTC.